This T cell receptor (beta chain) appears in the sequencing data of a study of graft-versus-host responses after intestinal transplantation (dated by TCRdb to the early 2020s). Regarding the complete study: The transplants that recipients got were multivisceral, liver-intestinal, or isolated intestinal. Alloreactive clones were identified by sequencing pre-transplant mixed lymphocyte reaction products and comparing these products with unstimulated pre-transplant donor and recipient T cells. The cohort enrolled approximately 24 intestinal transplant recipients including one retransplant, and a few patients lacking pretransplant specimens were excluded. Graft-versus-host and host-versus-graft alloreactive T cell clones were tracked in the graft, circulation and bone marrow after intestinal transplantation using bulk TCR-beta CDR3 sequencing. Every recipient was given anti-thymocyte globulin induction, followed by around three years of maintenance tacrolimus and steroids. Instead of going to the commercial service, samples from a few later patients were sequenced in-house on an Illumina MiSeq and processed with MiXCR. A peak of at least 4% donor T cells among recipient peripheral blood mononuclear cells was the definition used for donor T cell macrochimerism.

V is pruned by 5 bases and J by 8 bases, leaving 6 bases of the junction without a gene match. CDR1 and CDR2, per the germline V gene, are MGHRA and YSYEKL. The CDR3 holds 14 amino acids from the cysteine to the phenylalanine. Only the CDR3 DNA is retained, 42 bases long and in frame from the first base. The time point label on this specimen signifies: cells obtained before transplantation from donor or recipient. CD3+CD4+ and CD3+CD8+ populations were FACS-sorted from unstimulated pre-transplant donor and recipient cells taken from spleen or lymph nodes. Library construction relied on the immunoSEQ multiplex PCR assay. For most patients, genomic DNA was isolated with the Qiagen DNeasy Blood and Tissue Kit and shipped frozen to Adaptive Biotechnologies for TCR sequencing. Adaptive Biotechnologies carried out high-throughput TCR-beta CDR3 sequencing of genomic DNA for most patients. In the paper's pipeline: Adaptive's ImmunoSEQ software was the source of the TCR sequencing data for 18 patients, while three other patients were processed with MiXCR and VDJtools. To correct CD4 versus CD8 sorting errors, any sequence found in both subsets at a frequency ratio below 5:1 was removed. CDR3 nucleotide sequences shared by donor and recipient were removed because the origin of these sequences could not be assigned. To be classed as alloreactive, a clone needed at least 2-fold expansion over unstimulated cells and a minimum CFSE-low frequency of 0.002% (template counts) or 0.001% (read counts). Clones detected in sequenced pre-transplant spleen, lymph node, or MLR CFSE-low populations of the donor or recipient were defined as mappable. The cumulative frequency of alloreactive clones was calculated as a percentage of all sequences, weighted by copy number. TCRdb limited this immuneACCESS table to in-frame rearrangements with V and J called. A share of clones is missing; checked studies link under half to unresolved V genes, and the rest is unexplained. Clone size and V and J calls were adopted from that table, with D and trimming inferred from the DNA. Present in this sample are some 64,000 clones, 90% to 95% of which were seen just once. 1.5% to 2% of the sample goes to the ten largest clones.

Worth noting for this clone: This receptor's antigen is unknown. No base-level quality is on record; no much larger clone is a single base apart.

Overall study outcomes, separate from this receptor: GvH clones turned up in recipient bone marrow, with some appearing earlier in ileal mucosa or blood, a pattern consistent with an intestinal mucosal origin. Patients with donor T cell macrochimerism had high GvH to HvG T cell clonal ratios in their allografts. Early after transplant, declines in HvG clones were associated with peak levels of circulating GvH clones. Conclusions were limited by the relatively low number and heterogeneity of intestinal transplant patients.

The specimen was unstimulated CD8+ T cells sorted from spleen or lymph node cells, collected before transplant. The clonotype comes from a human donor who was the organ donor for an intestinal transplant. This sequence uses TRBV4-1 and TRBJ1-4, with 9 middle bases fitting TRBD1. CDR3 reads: CASSSRDRDEKLFF. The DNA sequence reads TGCGCCAGCAGCTCCCGGGACAGGGACGAAAAACTGTTTTTT.